A single sample gave rise to the 18 T cell receptor beta chains below, sequenced in a study of T cell responses to AZD1222 COVID-19 vaccine. Data came from immunoSEQ multiplex PCR; TCRdb stores just in-frame clones and leaves some out. The sample carries 90,000 to 150,000 clones, more than 75% recorded once. The sample in question was peripheral blood, obtained 28 days after the second AZD1222 dose. The receptors here all came from an adult who received the AZD1222 COVID-19 vaccine.

V is TRBV29-1 and J is TRBJ2-2, with D unresolved. Germline V gene data show CDR1 as SQVTM and CDR2 as ANQGSEA. CDR3 length: 14 residues. V lost 5 bases, J lost 3 bases, and 13 bases lay in between. CDR3 nucleotide sequence: TGCAGCGTTTCTATCTATGGACACACCGGGGAGCTGTTTTTT. Translation gives CSVSIYGHTGELFF.

Only one count was recorded for this clone. CDR3 sequence reads: CASRRGDRVHEQYF. Here the CDR3 DNA reads TGTGCCAGCCGCCGTGGGGACAGGGTCCACGAGCAGTACTTC. This sequence joins TRBV19 and TRBJ2-7; TRBD1 aligns across 9 bases. The trim removed 9 bases at V and 5 bases at J, leaving 11 bases unmatched. Germline CDR1 reads LNHDA; CDR2 reads SQIVND (reference sequence). CDR3 length equals 14 residues.

The chain combines TRBV9 with TRBJ1-1, with 7 bases identical to TRBD1. V dropped 0 bases and J dropped 6; count of bases not matched to a gene: 8. The CDR3 has 15 residues. Germline values: CDR1 SGDLS, CDR2 YYNGEE. The CDR3 spells CASSVGSGGLSEAFF. For the CDR3, the DNA is TGTGCCAGCAGCGTAGGTTCAGGGGGGTTGTCTGAAGCTTTCTTT.

This clone was observed once. The germline gene is not matched at one end of the junction; a read error may be the cause. V gene TRBV7-9 combines with J gene TRBJ1-4; possibly TRBD1 for D (6 bases). The CDR3 totals 14 residues. Germline CDR1 reads SEHNR; CDR2 reads FQNEAQ (reference sequence). Written as DNA, the CDR3 is TGTGCCAGCAGCTTGCGCCAGGGGAATGAAAAACCGTTTTTT. It yields the protein CASSLRQGNEKPFF.

This clone has only one observation. V gene TRBV23-1 combines with J gene TRBJ1-5, with 10 positions matching TRBD1. TRBV23-1 counts as an open reading frame of uncertain function. This CDR3 region has 16 residues. Germline trimming cut 4 bases from V and 4 bases from J; bases unmatched to any gene: 7. CDR3 protein: CASSPGQGERNQPQHF. CDR3 nucleotides: TGCGCCAGCAGTCCTGGACAGGGGGAACGTAATCAGCCCCAGCATTTT.

The chain combines TRBV7-2 with TRBJ2-3, with 12 bases matching TRBD2. Germline values: CDR1 SGHTA, CDR2 FQGNSA. The V and J ends lost 0 bases and 5 bases, in that order; junction bases with no gene match: 9. This CDR3 spans 18 amino acids. This chain's CDR3 is CASSLAVLAGGRGDTQYF. DNA of the CDR3: TGTGCCAGCAGCTTAGCAGTGCTAGCGGGGGGGAGGGGAGATACGCAGTATTTT.

This rearrangement joins TRBV6-5 to TRBJ1-5; TRBD1 matches at 7 bases. Germline values: CDR1 MNHEY, CDR2 SVGAGI. Unmatched junction bases numbered 6, after V lost 2 bases and J lost 2 bases. The CDR3 extends over 16 amino acids. The CDR3 region has the DNA TGTGCCAGCAGTTACCGGGGGCAGGGGGGCAATCAGCCCCAGCATTTT. It yields the protein CASSYRGQGGNQPQHF.

The chain uses TRBV11-2 and TRBJ2-7; TRBD1 is a possible D gene (6 bases). CDR1 SGHAT and CDR2 FQNNGV come from the germline V gene. Trimming stripped 1 base from V and 1 base from J, with 11 bases between. This CDR3 contains 15 residues. In DNA, the CDR3 is TGTGCCAGCAGCTTAGTCCCGGACAGTTCCTACGAGCAGTACTTC. This translates into CASSLVPDSSYEQYF.

This clone is a singleton in its sample. The V call is TRBV5-5, the J call TRBJ2-7; 9 bases are shared with TRBD2. V lost 0 bases and J lost 2; bases outside the gene matches: 3. Per the germline V gene, CDR1 is SGHKS and CDR2 is YYEKEE (reference sequence). The CDR3 contains 15 residues. CDR3 sequence reads: CASSLGLADTYEQYF. CDR3 nucleotides: TGTGCCAGCAGCTTGGGACTAGCGGATACCTACGAGCAGTACTTC.

The chain carries TRBV4-3 and TRBJ1-2; D is possibly TRBD1 (5 bases). Germline V gene lookup returns CDR1 LGHNA and CDR2 YSLEER. The ends were cut back, 1 base at V and 3 bases at J, with 18 bases in the middle. The CDR3 runs to 17 residues. CDR3 region: CASSQVGGGANHYGYTF. CDR3 DNA: TGCGCCAGCAGCCAAGTCGGAGGAGGGGCTAATCACTATGGCTACACCTTC.

This clone has a single count. The genes are TRBV29-1 and TRBJ1-5, with 7 bases that match TRBD1. This CDR3 contains 12 residues. Germline V lookup: CDR1 SQVTM, CDR2 ANQGSEA. The junction had 2 bases not matched to a gene; V was cut back by 5 bases and J by 4 bases. The CDR3 coding sequence is TGCAGCGTTACGGACAGGAATCAGCCCCAGCATTTT. It is translated as CSVTDRNQPQHF.

V and J are TRBV28 and TRBJ1-3, with D unresolved. This CDR3 region has 13 residues. Germline CDR1 is MDHEN and CDR2 is SYDVKM. Trimming pared 8 bases from V and 1 base from J, leaving 9 bases between. The CDR3 nucleotides are TGTGCCAGCTTCTGGTCGTCTGGAAACACCATATATTTT. Its translation: CASFWSSGNTIYF.

The rearrangement uses TRBV7-2 and TRBJ2-7; either TRBD1 or TRBD2 may fit D (5 bases each). The CDR3 runs to 15 residues. V dropped 5 bases and J dropped 4 bases, with 18 bases sitting between them. Germline CDR1 reads SGHTA; CDR2 reads FQGNSA. The CDR3 DNA follows: TGTGCCAGCAGCCCGCTACGGGACGCCGTTTACGAGCAGTACTTC. Translation gives CASSPLRDAVYEQYF. Based on the CDR3 plus reference TRBV7-2 and TRBJ2-7, the full variable domain is GAGVSQSPSNKVTEKGKDVELRCDPISGHTALYWYRQSLGQGLEFLIYFQGNSAPDKSGLPSDRFSAERTGGSVSTLTIQRTQQEDSAVYLCASSPLRDAVYEQYFGPGTRLTVT.

The chain links TRBV5-1 to TRBJ2-7; no clear D. This CDR3 is built from 12 residues. The ends were cut back, 4 bases at V and 0 bases at J, with 5 bases in the middle. Germline V gene lookup returns CDR1 SGHRS and CDR2 YFSETQ. Here the CDR3 reads CASSHSSYEQYF. DNA of the CDR3: TGCGCCAGCAGCCACAGCTCCTACGAGCAGTACTTC. Complete variable domain (other parts from reference TRBV5-1 and TRBJ2-7): KAGVTQTPRYLIKTRGQQVTLSCSPISGHRSVSWYQQTPGQGLQFLFEYFSETQRNKGNFPGRFSGRQFSNSRSEMNVSTLELGDSALYLCASSHSSYEQYFGPGTRLTVT.

The CDR3 is CASSHGVYEQYF. The CDR3 bases are TGTGCCAGCAGCCATGGGGTTTACGAGCAGTACTTC. This chain joins TRBV14 and TRBJ2-7; D not certain. The CDR3 is 12 amino acids. CDR1 is SGHDN, CDR2 FVKESK, per germline. V was clipped by 3 bases and J by 4 bases, with 7 bases between them.

The V call is TRBV18, the J call TRBJ1-5; no reliable D call. Germline V gene sequence: CDR1 KGHSH, CDR2 LQKENI. The CDR3 covers 13 residues. V was trimmed by 0 bases and J by 7 bases, leaving 7 bases between them. The CDR3 DNA is TGTGCCAGCTCACCACCGGCCGGACAGCCCCAGCATTTT. The encoded protein is CASSPPAGQPQHF.

This clone came up once. The gene calls are TRBV30 and TRBJ2-1, with D perhaps matching TRBD2 (5 bases). The CDR3 extends over 13 amino acids. Germline CDR1 GTSNPN, CDR2 SVGIG (reference sequence). V was clipped by 0 bases and J by 6 bases, with 9 bases between them. For the CDR3, the DNA is TGTGCCTGGAGTGTAAAGGGAGTCAATGAGCAGTTCTTC. Its translation: CAWSVKGVNEQFF. Together with reference TRBV30 and TRBJ2-1, the CDR3 gives the full variable domain: SQTIHQWPATLVQPVGSPLSLECTVEGTSNPNLYWYRQAAGRGLQLLFYSVGIGQISSEVPQNLSASRPQDRQFILSSKKLLLSDSGFYLCAWSVKGVNEQFFGPGTRLTVL.

The chain links TRBV29-1 to TRBJ1-4; 9 bases match TRBD1. Losses at the gene ends were 6 bases for V and 5 bases for J; bases not matched to a gene: 4. There are 13 residues in the CDR3. Germline V lookup: CDR1 SQVTM, CDR2 ANQGSEA. CDR3 residues: CSVVTGGNEKLFF. The DNA of the CDR3 is TGCAGCGTCGTGACAGGGGGGAATGAAAAACTGTTTTTT.